The 21 T cell receptor beta chains given below trace back to one sample, sequenced in a study of blood T cell repertoires in COVID-19. Some clones are missing from TCRdb's copy, which holds only in-frame ones; the method was immunoSEQ multiplex PCR. In the table there are some 31,000 clones, 60% to 85% of which are singletons. Specimen: peripheral blood. Every receptor here comes from a woman between 65 and 79 years old with active or convalescent COVID-19.

Regarding this clone: The same CDR3 arises from other DNA sequences in this sample as well. The chain links TRBV7-2 to TRBJ2-2; D is unresolved. The CDR3 totals 13 residues. Trimming removed 3 bases from V and 1 base from J, with 3 bases in between. Germline CDR1 reads SGHTA; CDR2 reads FQGNSA. CDR3: CASSLRNTGELFF. The CDR3 nucleotides are TGTGCCAGCAGCTTGAGGAACACCGGGGAGCTGTTTTTT.

This rearrangement joins TRBV18 to TRBJ2-2, with D possibly being TRBD1 (6 bases). The germline V and J ends were trimmed by 5 bases and 4 bases, with 17 bases remaining between them. The CDR3 is 16 amino acids. The germline V gene encodes CDR1 KGHSH and CDR2 LQKENI. The CDR3 loop is CASSTSGRGATGELFF. The DNA for the CDR3 is TGTGCCAGCTCAACCAGCGGCAGGGGCGCCACCGGGGAGCTGTTTTTT.

This sequence joins TRBV6-5 and TRBJ2-1; 7 bases are shared with TRBD2. V lost 0 bases to trimming and J lost 10 bases; unmatched junction nucleotides: 3. This CDR3 contains 13 residues. Germline V lookup: CDR1 MNHEY, CDR2 SVGAGI. The CDR3 spells CASSYSMGGEQFF. CDR3 nucleotide sequence: TGTGCCAGCAGTTACTCGATGGGAGGGGAGCAGTTCTTC.

V gene TRBV29-1 combines with J gene TRBJ1-1; 8 positions match TRBD1. Germline CDR1 reads SQVTM; CDR2 reads ANQGSEA. J was trimmed by 0 bases and V by 1 base; bases with no gene match: 7. The CDR3 consists of 16 residues. The CDR3 spells CSVEGARGPMNTEAFF. In DNA form, the CDR3 reads TGCAGCGTTGAAGGGGCCAGGGGGCCCATGAACACTGAAGCTTTCTTT.

The J gene is TRBJ2-1, the V gene TRBV4-3, with 8 bases lining up with TRBD2. Germline V lookup: CDR1 LGHNA, CDR2 YSLEER. This CDR3 region has 19 residues. The V gene end was trimmed by 0 bases and the J gene end by 5 bases; junction bases not matched to a gene: 15. The CDR3: CASSQDWSTSGHYNNEQFF. CDR3 nucleotides: TGCGCCAGCAGCCAAGATTGGTCAACTAGCGGACATTACAACAATGAGCAGTTCTTC.

The chain links TRBV19 to TRBJ2-7, with 7 nucleotides matching TRBD1. The CDR3 extends over 16 amino acids. V shed 6 bases, J shed 1 base, and the junction held 12 bases outside the gene matches. Germline V gene data show CDR1 as LNHDA and CDR2 as SQIVND (reference sequence). The CDR3 nucleotides are TGTGCCAGTAGCAACGCAGGGGGTGCTCCTTCCTACGAGCAGTACTTC. It translates to CASSNAGGAPSYEQYF. The whole variable domain, filled in from reference TRBV19 and TRBJ2-7, reads DGGITQSPKYLFRKEGQNVTLSCEQNLNHDAMYWYRQDPGQGLRLIYYSQIVNDFQKGDIAEGYSVSREKKESFPLTVTSAQKNPTAFYLCASSNAGGAPSYEQYFGPGTRLTVT.

V and J are TRBV18 and TRBJ1-5; no reliable D call. Per germline, CDR1 KGHSH and CDR2 LQKENI. The CDR3 is 13 amino acids. The V gene lost 4 bases and the J gene lost 2 bases, with 6 bases spanning the gap. The CDR3, as DNA: TGTGCCAGCTCACGGGAGGGCAATCAGCCCCAGCATTTT. It translates to CASSREGNQPQHF.

The table lists this clone with a few counts. V is TRBV4-3 and J is TRBJ2-2; 8 bases agree with TRBD2. The CDR3 covers 17 residues. Germline values: CDR1 LGHNA, CDR2 YSLEER. V lost 0 bases, J lost 5 bases, and 8 bases stayed unmatched. The DNA for the CDR3 is TGCGCCAGCAGCCAAGAATTCGGCGGGAGGCGTACCGGGGAGCTGTTTTTT. As protein: CASSQEFGGRRTGELFF.

The CDR3 DNA is TGTGCCAGCAGCTTAGCTCGCCCGGGACTACGCACAGATACGCAGTATTTT. Protein: CASSLARPGLRTDTQYF. The genes are TRBV7-8 and TRBJ2-3; TRBD2 matches at 7 bases. After removal of 0 bases from V and 1 base from J, the junction contained 7 bases not matched to a gene. The CDR3 length is 17 residues. In germline, CDR1 is SGHVS, CDR2 FQNEAQ.

The gene calls are TRBV30 and TRBJ1-5; tentatively, D is TRBD1 (5 bases). V was cut by 0 bases and J by 6 bases, with 18 bases left in between. The CDR3 extends over 16 amino acids. Germline CDR1 is GTSNPN and CDR2 is SVGIG (reference sequence). The CDR3 spells CAWSVPEGQGSQPQHF. The CDR3 coding sequence is TGTGCCTGGAGTGTACCGGAGGGGCAGGGTTCTCAGCCCCAGCATTTT.

The chain combines TRBV7-8 with TRBJ1-5, with no clear D. CDR1 SGHVS and CDR2 FQNEAQ come from the germline V gene. The CDR3 contains 16 residues. Trimming cost V 0 bases and J 0 bases, with 9 bases left between them. The CDR3 DNA is TGTGCCAGCAGCTTAGCGTTGGCAAATAGCAATCAGCCCCAGCATTTT. Translating gives CASSLALANSNQPQHF.

The V and J genes are TRBV6-5 and TRBJ2-7; TRBD1 aligns across 8 bases. J lost 2 bases, V lost 0 bases, and 6 bases had no gene match. This CDR3 is built from 16 residues. CDR1 and CDR2 (germline): MNHEY, SVGAGI. Here the CDR3 reads CASSYSLAGGAYEQYF. The CDR3 coding sequence is TGTGCCAGCAGTTACTCTTTAGCAGGGGGCGCCTACGAGCAGTACTTC.

This clone has just one count. J is TRBJ2-1 and V is TRBV7-2, with 9 nucleotides matching TRBD2. Per the germline V gene, CDR1 is SGHTA and CDR2 is FQGNSA. The CDR3 extends over 13 amino acids. Trimming cost V 5 bases and J 13 bases; bases outside gene matches: 9. The CDR3 coding sequence is TGTGCCAGCAGCGCGTACCCGGGACTAGCTCAGTTCTTC. As protein: CASSAYPGLAQFF.

There are a few counts of this clone. DNA of the CDR3: TGTGCCAGCAGCCAGACAGGGCTCGAGCAGTACTTC. It yields the protein CASSQTGLEQYF. V and J are TRBV7-9 and TRBJ2-7, with 7 bases aligning to TRBD1. The V gene end was trimmed by 5 bases and the J gene end by 6 bases; junction bases not matched to a gene: 4. CDR3 length equals 12 residues. Germline CDR1 is SEHNR and CDR2 is FQNEAQ (reference sequence). The whole variable domain, remainder taken from reference TRBV7-9 and TRBJ2-7, is DTGVSQNPRHKITKRGQNVTFRCDPISEHNRLYWYRQTLGQGPEFLTYFQNEAQLEKSRLLSDRFSAERPKGSFSTLEIQRTEQGDSAMYLCASSQTGLEQYFGPGTRLTVT.

The chain combines TRBV10-3 with TRBJ2-3; possible D gene TRBD1, 5 bases. V gave up 2 bases and J gave up 1 base, with 10 bases separating them. The CDR3 extends over 15 amino acids. The germline V gene encodes CDR1 ENHRY and CDR2 SYGVKD. CDR3 residues: CAISEQGRGTDTQYF. The CDR3 coding sequence is TGTGCCATCAGTGAGCAGGGAAGGGGCACAGATACGCAGTATTTT.

The V call is TRBV7-2, the J call TRBJ2-7, with D possibly TRBD1 on 6 matching bases. Deletions cut 4 bases from V and 4 bases from J, with 17 bases between. The CDR3 sequence is 15 residues long. The germline gives CDR1 SGHTA, CDR2 FQGNSA. CDR3 nucleotide sequence: TGTGCCAGCAGCTCGTCCAGGGGTGCTAGATACGAGCAGTACTTC. The encoded protein is CASSSSRGARYEQYF.

The chain joins TRBV6-5 to TRBJ1-2; D remains ambiguous. CDR1 and CDR2 from the germline V gene are MNHEY and SVGAGI. The CDR3 consists of 15 residues. V was shortened by 0 bases and J by 6 bases, with 14 bases between the two germline ends. The CDR3 DNA is TGTGCCAGCAGTTACTCGACGTTGGAGACTAATGGCTACACCTTC. Encoded protein: CASSYSTLETNGYTF.

The V gene is TRBV19, the J gene TRBJ1-5; tentative D call: TRBD1 (5 bases). Germline assignment: CDR1 LNHDA and CDR2 SQIVND (reference sequence). Trimming took 8 bases from V and 6 from J, leaving 23 bases between them. This CDR3 is built from 16 residues. Here the CDR3 reads CASQIPPQGRSQPQHF. The CDR3 DNA sequence: TGTGCCAGTCAAATTCCCCCCCAGGGTAGGAGTCAGCCCCAGCATTTT.

This sequence joins TRBV5-8 and TRBJ1-4; weak D call: TRBD1 (5 bases). Germline V lookup: CDR1 SGHTS, CDR2 YDEGEE. The ends were cut back, 0 bases at V and 3 bases at J, with 6 bases in the middle. The CDR3 runs 14 residues. The DNA for the CDR3 is TGTGCCAGCAGCTTGGGCAGGGCTAATGAAAAACTGTTTTTT. Protein: CASSLGRANEKLFF. Using reference TRBV5-8 and TRBJ1-4 for the parts outside the CDR3, the full variable domain is EAGVTQSPTHLIKTRGQQATLRCSPISGHTSVYWYQQALGLGLQFLLWYDEGEERNRGNFPPRFSGRQFPNYSSELNVNALELEDSALYLCASSLGRANEKLFFGSGTQLSVL.

The V and J genes are TRBV6-5 and TRBJ2-7; TRBD1 matches at 7 bases. CDR3 length equals 15 residues. V was clipped by 5 bases and J by 0 bases; unmatched bases: 7. Germline CDR1 is MNHEY and CDR2 is SVGAGI. As DNA, the CDR3 is TGTGCCAGCAGTACCATACGGACAGGCTCCTACGAGCAGTACTTC. Translating it yields CASSTIRTGSYEQYF.

The chain is built from TRBV7-2 and TRBJ1-2; 9 positions match TRBD1. This CDR3 region has 15 residues. The V segment lost 5 bases and the J segment 2 bases; nucleotides outside the gene matches: 6. From germline, CDR1 is SGHTA and CDR2 FQGNSA. CDR3 nucleotide sequence: TGTGCCAGCAGCCCCCGGGACAGGGAAAACTATGGCTACACCTTC. Protein product: CASSPRDRENYGYTF.